Detailed here is one T cell receptor (beta chain). Sequencing used immunoSEQ multiplex PCR; TCRdb keeps in-frame clones, though not all of them. The sample holds roughly 100,000 clones, about 90% seen once. This sample was taken from a study of control samples from healthy donors and cancer patients. The CDR3 totals 12 residues. Germline V gene lookup returns CDR1 SGHTS and CDR2 YDEGEE. The V gene lost 4 bases and the J gene lost 4 bases, with 8 bases spanning the gap. The J gene is TRBJ1-2, the V gene TRBV5-8; D gene uncertain. This receptor was taken from a woman aged 18-29 years in good health. Specimen: blood. CDR3 protein: CASSRRVYGYTF. CDR3 DNA: TGTGCCAGCAGCCGACGGGTCTATGGCTACACCTTC. Drawing the rest from reference TRBV5-8 and TRBJ1-2, the complete variable domain is EAGVTQSPTHLIKTRGQQATLRCSPISGHTSVYWYQQALGLGLQFLLWYDEGEERNRGNFPPRFSGRQFPNYSSELNVNALELEDSALYLCASSRRVYGYTFGSGTRLTVV.